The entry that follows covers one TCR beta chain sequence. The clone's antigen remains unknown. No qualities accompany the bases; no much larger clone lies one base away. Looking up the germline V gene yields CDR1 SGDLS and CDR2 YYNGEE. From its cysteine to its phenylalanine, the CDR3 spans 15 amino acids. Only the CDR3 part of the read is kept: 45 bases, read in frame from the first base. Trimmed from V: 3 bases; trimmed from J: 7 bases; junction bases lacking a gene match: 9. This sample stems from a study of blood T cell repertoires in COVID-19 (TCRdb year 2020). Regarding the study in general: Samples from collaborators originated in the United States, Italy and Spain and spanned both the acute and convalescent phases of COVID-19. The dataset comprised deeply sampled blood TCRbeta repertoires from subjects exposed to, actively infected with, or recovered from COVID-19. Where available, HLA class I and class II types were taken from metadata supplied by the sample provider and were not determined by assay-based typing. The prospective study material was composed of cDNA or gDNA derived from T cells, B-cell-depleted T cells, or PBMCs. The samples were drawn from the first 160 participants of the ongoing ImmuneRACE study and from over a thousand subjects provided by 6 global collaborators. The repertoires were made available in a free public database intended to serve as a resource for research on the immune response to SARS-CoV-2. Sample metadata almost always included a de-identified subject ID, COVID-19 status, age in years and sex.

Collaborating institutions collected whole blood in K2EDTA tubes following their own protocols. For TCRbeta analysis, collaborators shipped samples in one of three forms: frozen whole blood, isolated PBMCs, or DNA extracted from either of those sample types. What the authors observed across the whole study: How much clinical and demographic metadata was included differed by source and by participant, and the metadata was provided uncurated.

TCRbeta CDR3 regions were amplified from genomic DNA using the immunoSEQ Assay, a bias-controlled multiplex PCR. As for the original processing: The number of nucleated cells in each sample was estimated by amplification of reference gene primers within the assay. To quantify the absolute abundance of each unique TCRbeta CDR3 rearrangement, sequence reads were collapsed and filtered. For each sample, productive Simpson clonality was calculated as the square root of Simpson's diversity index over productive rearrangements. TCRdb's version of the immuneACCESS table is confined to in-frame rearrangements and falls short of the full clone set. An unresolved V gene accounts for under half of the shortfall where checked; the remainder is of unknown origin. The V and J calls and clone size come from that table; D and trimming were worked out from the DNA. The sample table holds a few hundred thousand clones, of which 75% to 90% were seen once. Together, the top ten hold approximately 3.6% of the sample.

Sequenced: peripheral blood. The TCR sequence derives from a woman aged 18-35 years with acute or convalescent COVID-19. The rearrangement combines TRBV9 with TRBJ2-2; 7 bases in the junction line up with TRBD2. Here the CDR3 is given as CASSAMGGANGELFF. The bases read TGTGCCAGCAGCGCAATGGGAGGGGCGAACGGGGAGCTGTTTTTT.